Sequencing of this TCR beta chain was carried out in a study of Japanese encephalitis immunity and Zika vaccine responses. Study summary: Flavivirus-naive donors were sampled at weeks 2, 6 and 52 after ZPIV. Stimulation used either flavivirus-conserved or non-conserved ZIKV pools, or pre-vaccination JEV or YFV peptides.

General study findings and limits: Peptide pools were not deconvolved to single cross-reactive peptides.

This clonotype is medium-sized (0.01 to 0.1%) by share. CFSE-labeled PBMCs were cultured roughly 6 days with peptide pools, each at approximately 0.93 ug/mL. The sort collected unfixed, live, CD56-CD19-CD16-CD3+CD4+ CFSE-low proliferating CD4 T cells. From the 5' RACE reads, TCRdb called clonotypes with MiXCR, one entry per CDR3 protein. The sample yields a few hundred distinct CDR3 sequences, around 1% seen once. The CDR3 totals 17 residues. Germline-derived CDR1 and CDR2 are LGHDT and YNNKEL (reference sequence). Trimming removed 2 bases from V and 2 bases from J, with 18 bases in between. Source: antigen-activated CD4+ T cells from blood, cultured, taken during a Zika inactivated vaccine study. The V gene is TRBV3-1, the J gene TRBJ1-1, with D possibly TRBD1 on 5 matching bases. This clonotype originated in an adult woman who received an inactivated Zika virus vaccine. The CDR3 DNA is TGTGCCAGCAGCCAATGGGGACGGCGGGGAAGAAACACTGAAGCTTTCTTT. Encoded protein: CASSQWGRRGRNTEAFF.